The sequence of this T cell receptor beta chain was determined in a study of Ad26.COV2.S vaccination and SARS-CoV-2 variants. The method was immunoSEQ multiplex PCR; TCRdb's version includes in-frame clones alone and lacks a portion of them. The sample lists about 260,000 clones; approximately 90% were seen once. Stated treatment: 15 to 20 received Ad26.COV2.S at low or high dose, single or two shots; about 5 received placebo; per-sample allocation not given. Repertoires come from day 63 after the first vaccine or placebo injection. The V segment lost 2 bases and the J segment 3 bases; nucleotides outside the gene matches: 5. The germline V gene has CDR1 MNHNS and CDR2 SASEGT. The CDR3 extends over 15 amino acids.

The origin of this receptor is a person aged 18 to 65 who received the Ad26.COV2.S COVID-19 vaccine or a placebo. This material consisted of peripheral blood, taken in a trial of Ad26.COV2.S vaccine versus placebo. The chain uses TRBV6-1 and TRBJ2-5; 8 positions match TRBD2. The DNA of the CDR3 is TGTGCCAGCAGTGAATTTGGCGGGGGGAAAGAGACCCAGTACTTC. It encodes CASSEFGGGKETQYF.